Listed below are T cell receptor beta chains from one sample, sequenced in a study of cytomegalovirus exposure and HLA in healthy donors. Generated by immunoSEQ multiplex PCR, the TCRdb table keeps only in-frame clones and is missing some. The repertoire holds some 150,000 clones, with more than 60% as singletons. The specimen sequenced was PBMCs. These receptors were taken from a middle-aged woman in good health and CMV-seronegative. Both conserved end residues are part of each CDR3. Each record gives: J gene, V gene, clone size, D gene, CDR3 protein, CDR3 DNA. A D gene is named only where the DNA matches it firmly. Size values are once, few and many counts, or a class for expanded clones, and some rows have none.

TRBJ2-1 TRBV6-5 . TRBD2 CASSYSSGAGGEQFF TGTGCCAGCAGTTACTCGAGCGGGGCTGGGGGTGAGCAGTTCTTC
TRBJ1-5 TRBV28 . . CASSDNTNSNQPQHF TGTGCCAGCAGTGACAATACCAATAGCAATCAGCCCCAGCATTTT
TRBJ1-5 TRBV6-6 . . CASSYESARNQPQHF TGTGCCAGCAGTTACGAGTCGGCCAGGAATCAGCCCCAGCATTTT
TRBJ2-7 TRBV5-4 . . CASSSAGYSYEQYF TGTGCCAGCAGCTCGGCGGGATACTCCTACGAGCAGTACTTC
TRBJ2-4 TRBV11-2 few . CASSRTTGTLAKNIQYF TGTGCCAGCAGCCGAACCACAGGGACCCTAGCCAAAAACATTCAGTACTTC
TRBJ2-7 TRBV6-1 . . CASSIGGYEQYF TGTGCCAGCAGTATTGGAGGGTACGAGCAGTACTTC
TRBJ2-7 TRBV5-1 . TRBD2 CASSNRPSGIYEQYF TGCGCCAGCAGTAACAGGCCTAGCGGGATCTACGAGCAGTACTTC
TRBJ1-4 TRBV28 few TRBD1 CASSSPGGTNEKLFF TGTGCCAGCAGTTCCCCAGGGGGAACTAATGAAAAACTGTTTTTT
TRBJ2-7 TRBV4-1 . . CASSLRQPGSGYEQYF TGCGCCAGCAGCCTGAGACAGCCTGGTTCAGGGTACGAGCAGTACTTC
TRBJ2-5 TRBV27 . TRBD2 CASRGMGGETQYF TGTGCCAGCAGGGGGATGGGGGGGGAGACCCAGTACTTC
TRBJ1-2 TRBV4-1 . . CASSQVPQSNYGYTF TGCGCCAGCAGCCAAGTTCCCCAATCTAACTATGGCTACACCTTC
TRBJ2-7 TRBV7-2 . TRBD2 CASSLRGAHEQYF TGTGCCAGCAGCTTGCGGGGGGCGCACGAGCAGTACTTC
TRBJ1-6 TRBV29-1 . TRBD1 CSVGTGEDSPLHF TGCAGCGTTGGGACAGGGGAGGATTCACCCCTCCACTTT
TRBJ1-1 TRBV28 . . CASSLIQSEAFF TGTGCCAGCAGTTTAATACAGAGCGAAGCTTTCTTT
TRBJ2-7 TRBV4-2 . . CASTGIGVYEQYF TGTGCCAGCACCGGTATCGGGGTCTACGAGCAGTACTTC
TRBJ1-5 TRBV10-2 . . CASSEMSQPQHF TGCGCCAGCAGTGAGATGAGTCAGCCCCAGCATTTT
TRBJ2-7 TRBV23-1 . TRBD2 CASSQSGSGRSSYEQYF TGCGCCAGCAGTCAATCGGGTAGCGGGAGGTCATCCTACGAGCAGTACTTC
TRBJ2-3 TRBV6-5 . TRBD2 CASSYSPGLATDTQYF TGTGCCAGCAGTTACTCACCGGGACTAGCGACAGATACGCAGTATTTT
TRBJ1-4 TRBV7-9 . . CASSPNLLDITNEKLFF TGTGCCAGCAGCCCTAATCTCCTCGACATAACTAATGAAAAACTGTTTTTT
TRBJ1-5 TRBV5-1 . . CASSRDGNQPQHF TGCGCCAGCAGCCGGGATGGCAATCAGCCCCAGCATTTT
TRBJ2-2 TRBV5-5 . . CASSLLGAGTGELFF TGTGCCAGCAGCTTGTTAGGGGCAGGCACCGGGGAGCTGTTTTTT
TRBJ2-2 TRBV7-6 . TRBD2 CASSLAGGATGELFF TGTGCCAGCAGCTTAGCGGGAGGGGCCACCGGGGAGCTGTTTTTT